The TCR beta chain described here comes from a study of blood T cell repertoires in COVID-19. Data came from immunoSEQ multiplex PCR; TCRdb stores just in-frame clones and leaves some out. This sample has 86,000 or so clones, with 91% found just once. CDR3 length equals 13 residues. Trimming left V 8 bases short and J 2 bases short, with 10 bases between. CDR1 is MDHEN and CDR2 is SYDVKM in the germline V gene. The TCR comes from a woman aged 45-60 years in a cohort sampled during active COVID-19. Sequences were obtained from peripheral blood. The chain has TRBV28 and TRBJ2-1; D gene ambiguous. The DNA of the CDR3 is TGTGCCAGCGGCGGCGGCACCTACAATGAGCAGTTCTTC. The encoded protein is CASGGGTYNEQFF.